This TCR beta chain was recorded in a study of shared clonotypes between healthy human individuals. This CDR3 has 16 residues. Trimming cost V 1 base and J 4 bases, with 11 bases left between them. Per the germline V gene, CDR1 is KGHSH and CDR2 is LQKENI. TCRdb's copy holds only in-frame clones and misses some; the assay was immunoSEQ multiplex PCR. In the table there are 400,000 or so clones, 90% to 98% of which are singletons. The V and J genes are TRBV18 and TRBJ1-6; perhaps TRBD1 as D (6 bases). The sequencing input was memory CD8+ T cells sorted from blood. Specified subset: CD45RO+ cells pooled with CCR7-negative TemRA cells. This sequence originates from a man younger than 45 in good health. For the CDR3, the DNA is TGTGCCAGCTCACCACAAGAAGGGGGGTATAATTCACCCCTCCACTTT. Protein: CASSPQEGGYNSPLHF. Full variable domain (missing parts from reference TRBV18 and TRBJ1-6): NAGVMQNPRHLVRRRGQEARLRCSPMKGHSHVYWYRQLPEEGLKFMVYLQKENIIDESGMPKERFSAEFPKEGPSILRIQQVVRGDSAAYFCASSPQEGGYNSPLHFGNGTRLTVT.